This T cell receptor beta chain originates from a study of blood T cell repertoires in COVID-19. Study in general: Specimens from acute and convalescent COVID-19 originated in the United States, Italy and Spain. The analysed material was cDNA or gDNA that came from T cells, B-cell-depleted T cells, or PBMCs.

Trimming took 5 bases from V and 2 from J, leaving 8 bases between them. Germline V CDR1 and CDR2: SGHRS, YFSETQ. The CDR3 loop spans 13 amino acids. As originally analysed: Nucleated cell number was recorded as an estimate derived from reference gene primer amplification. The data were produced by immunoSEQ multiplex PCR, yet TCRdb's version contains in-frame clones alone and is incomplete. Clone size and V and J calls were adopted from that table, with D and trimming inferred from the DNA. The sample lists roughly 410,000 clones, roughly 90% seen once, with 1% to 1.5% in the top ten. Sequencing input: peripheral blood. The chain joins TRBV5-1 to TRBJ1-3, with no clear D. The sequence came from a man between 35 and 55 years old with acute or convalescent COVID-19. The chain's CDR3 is CASSGEAGNTIYF. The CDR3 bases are TGCGCCAGCAGTGGGGAGGCTGGAAACACCATATATTTT.